These 10 T cell receptor beta chains were sequenced from one sample in a study of T cells expressing NK-cell markers. With the 5' RACE reads reprocessed, TCRdb shows one record per CDR3 protein and no DNA. Here the sample table reports a few hundred thousand distinct CDR3 sequences. The sequenced sample was blood T cells: a sorted CD56 or NKG2C T cell subset, CD4+ or CD8+ T cells, or bulk PBMC T cells (not recorded which). These receptors all come from a man between 18 and 69 years old in good health.

V gene TRBV27 combines with J gene TRBJ2-5; TCRdb's D call of TRBD2 is untestable without DNA. Germline-derived CDR1 and CDR2 are MNHEY and SMNVEV (reference sequence). CDR3 length: 15 amino acids. The CDR3 is CASSGSGGAFGTQYF.

The CDR3 here is CASSFRDRTNEKLFF. This chain uses TRBV6-5 with TRBJ1-4; without DNA, the TCRdb call of TRBD1 cannot be checked. The CDR3 covers 15 residues. Germline V gene lookup returns CDR1 MNHEY and CDR2 SVGAGI.

The chain carries TRBV18 and TRBJ2-7. This CDR3 spans 13 amino acids. Germline-derived CDR1 and CDR2 are KGHSH and LQKENI. The CDR3 loop reads CASSPSLAYEQYF. The whole variable domain, filled in from reference TRBV18 and TRBJ2-7, reads NAGVMQNPRHLVRRRGQEARLRCSPMKGHSHVYWYRQLPEEGLKFMVYLQKENIIDESGMPKERFSAEFPKEGPSILRIQQVVRGDSAAYFCASSPSLAYEQYFGPGTRLTVT.

The chain links TRBV20-1 to TRBJ2-1; TCRdb calls TRBD1, which cannot be checked without DNA. This CDR3 region has 12 residues. Germline CDR1 and CDR2: DFQATT and SNEGSKA (reference sequence). The CDR3 is CSARQGENEQFF.

The V and J genes are TRBV2 and TRBJ1-2; TCRdb's assignment of TRBD1 cannot be checked, as there is no DNA. The CDR3 extends over 12 amino acids. Germline assignment: CDR1 SNHLY and CDR2 FYNNEI. The CDR3 protein is CASKAGVYGYTF.

The chain is built from TRBV24-1 and TRBJ1-3; TCRdb indicates TRBD1, and absent DNA this call remains unverified. Germline CDR1 and CDR2: KGHDR and SFDVKD. CDR3 length equals 14 residues. The CDR3 is CATSDPGGQGTIYF.

This chain connects TRBV11-2 to TRBJ1-5; the TCRdb D gene call, TRBD1, has no DNA to confirm it. The CDR3 is 13 amino acids. Germline loops: CDR1 SGHAT, CDR2 FQNNGV. This CDR3 reads CASTRGGSQPQHF.

The chain carries TRBV5-6 and TRBJ1-4. Looked up from germline, CDR1 is SGHDT and CDR2 is YYEEEE. The CDR3 is made up of 17 amino acids. CDR3 sequence: CASSLSGRRIRREKLFF.

V and J are TRBV18 and TRBJ2-5; checking the TCRdb D call of TRBD1 is not possible without DNA. This CDR3 is built from 16 residues. Germline V gene lookup returns CDR1 KGHSH and CDR2 LQKENI. CDR3 region: CASSPKQGAGVETQYF. Looking up the rest from reference TRBV18 and TRBJ2-5 gives the full variable domain: NAGVMQNPRHLVRRRGQEARLRCSPMKGHSHVYWYRQLPEEGLKFMVYLQKENIIDESGMPKERFSAEFPKEGPSILRIQQVVRGDSAAYFCASSPKQGAGVETQYFGPGTRLLVL.

This chain connects TRBV12-3 or TRBV12-4 to TRBJ1-2; without DNA, the TCRdb call of TRBD1 cannot be checked. The CDR3 contains 13 residues. CDR3 protein: CASSGQDIYGYTF.